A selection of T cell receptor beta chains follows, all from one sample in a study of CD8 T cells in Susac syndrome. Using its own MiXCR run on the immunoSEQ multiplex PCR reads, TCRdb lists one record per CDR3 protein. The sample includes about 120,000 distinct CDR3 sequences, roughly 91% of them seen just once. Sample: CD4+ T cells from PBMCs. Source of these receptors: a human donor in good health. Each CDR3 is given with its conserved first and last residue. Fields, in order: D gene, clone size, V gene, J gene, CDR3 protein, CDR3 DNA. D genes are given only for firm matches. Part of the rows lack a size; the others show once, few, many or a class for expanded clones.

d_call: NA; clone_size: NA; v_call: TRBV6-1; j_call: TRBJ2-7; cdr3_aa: CASSPQSTPYEQYF; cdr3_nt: TGTGCCAGCAGTCCCCAGTCCACTCCTTACGAGCAGTACTTC
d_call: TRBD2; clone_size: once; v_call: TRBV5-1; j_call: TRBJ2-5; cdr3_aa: CASRASSGSRETQYF; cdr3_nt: TGCGCCAGCAGGGCGTCTAGCGGGAGCCGGGAGACCCAGTACTTC
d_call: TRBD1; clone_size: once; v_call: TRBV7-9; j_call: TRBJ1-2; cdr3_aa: CASSSVTGTGSNYGYTF; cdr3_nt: TGTGCCAGCAGCTCTGTTACTGGGACAGGGTCCAACTATGGCTACACCTTC
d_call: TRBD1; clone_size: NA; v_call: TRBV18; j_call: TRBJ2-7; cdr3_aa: CASSPGQGGSYEQYF; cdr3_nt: TGTGCCAGCTCCCCGGGACAGGGGGGCTCCTACGAGCAGTACTTC
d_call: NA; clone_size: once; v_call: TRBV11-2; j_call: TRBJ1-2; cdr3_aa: CASSYPGRGAAGYTF; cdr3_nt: TGTGCCAGCAGCTACCCGGGGCGGGGGGCGGCAGGCTACACCTTC
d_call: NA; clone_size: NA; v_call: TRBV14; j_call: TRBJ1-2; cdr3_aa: CASSPQGFHGYTF; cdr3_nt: TGTGCCAGCAGTCCACAGGGTTTTCATGGCTACACCTTC
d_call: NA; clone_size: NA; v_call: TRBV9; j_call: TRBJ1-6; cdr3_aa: CASGQYNSPLHF; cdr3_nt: TGTGCCAGCGGCCAGTATAATTCACCCCTCCACTTT
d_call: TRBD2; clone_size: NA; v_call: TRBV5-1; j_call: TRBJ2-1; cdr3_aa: CASSLAGGSSYNEQFF; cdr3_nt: TGCGCCAGCAGCTTGGCAGGCGGGAGCTCCTACAATGAGCAGTTCTTC
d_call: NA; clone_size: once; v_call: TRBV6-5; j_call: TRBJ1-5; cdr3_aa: CASSYSLTAGQPQHF; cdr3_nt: TGTGCCAGCAGTTACTCGTTGACGGCGGGTCAGCCCCAGCATTTT
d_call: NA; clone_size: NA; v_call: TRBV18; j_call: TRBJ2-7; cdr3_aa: CASSPLEGDTTRQYF; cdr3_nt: TGTGCCAGCTCACCACTCGAAGGAGATACTACGAGGCAGTACTTC
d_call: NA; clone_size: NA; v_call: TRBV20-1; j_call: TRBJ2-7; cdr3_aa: CSARDTDRQGYEQYF; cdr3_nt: TGCAGTGCTAGAGATACAGACCGCCAGGGCTACGAGCAGTACTTC
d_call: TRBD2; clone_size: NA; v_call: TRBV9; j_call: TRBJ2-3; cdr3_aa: CASSVAAGGDTDTQYF; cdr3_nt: TGTGCCAGCAGCGTTGCAGCGGGAGGAGACACAGATACGCAGTATTTT
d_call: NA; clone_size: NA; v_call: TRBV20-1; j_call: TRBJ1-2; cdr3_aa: CSALPGTLSGYTF; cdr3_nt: TGCAGTGCTCTCCCCGGGACCCTATCCGGCTACACCTTC
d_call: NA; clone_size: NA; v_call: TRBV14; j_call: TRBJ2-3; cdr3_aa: CASSPSGADTQYF; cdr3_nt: TGTGCCAGCAGCCCGTCAGGGGCAGATACGCAGTATTTT
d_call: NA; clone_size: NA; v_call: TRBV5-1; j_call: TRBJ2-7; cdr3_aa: CASSTPGVRGEQYF; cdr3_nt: TGCGCCAGCAGCACCCCGGGCGTACGGGGCGAGCAGTACTTC
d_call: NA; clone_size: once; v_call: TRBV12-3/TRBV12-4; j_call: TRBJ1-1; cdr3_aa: CASSLASTNTEAFF; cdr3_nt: TGTGCCAGCAGTTTAGCGTCGACGAACACTGAAGCTTTCTTT
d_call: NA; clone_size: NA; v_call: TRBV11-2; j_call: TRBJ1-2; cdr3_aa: CASSSSSRGRGGYTF; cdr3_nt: TGTGCCAGCAGCTCCTCCTCCCGAGGTCGGGGGGGCTACACCTTC
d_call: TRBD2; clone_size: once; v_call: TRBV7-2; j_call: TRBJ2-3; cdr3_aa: CASSLALAGYATDTQYF; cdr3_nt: TGTGCCAGCAGCTTAGCTCTAGCGGGGTACGCCACAGATACGCAGTATTTT
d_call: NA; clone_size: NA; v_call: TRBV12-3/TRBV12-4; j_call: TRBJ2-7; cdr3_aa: CASRSDRSEEQYF; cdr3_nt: TGTGCCAGCAGGAGCGACAGGTCGGAGGAGCAGTACTTC
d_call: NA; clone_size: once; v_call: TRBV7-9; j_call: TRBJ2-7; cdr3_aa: CASSGKGSAGYEQYF; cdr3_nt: TGTGCCAGCAGCGGGAAAGGGAGTGCGGGCTACGAGCAGTACTTC
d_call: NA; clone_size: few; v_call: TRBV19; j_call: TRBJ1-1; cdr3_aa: CASTRHPEAFF; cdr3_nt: TGTGCCAGTACGCGTCACCCTGAAGCTTTCTTT
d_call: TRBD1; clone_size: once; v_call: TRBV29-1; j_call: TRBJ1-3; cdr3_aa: CSTTGSSGNTIYF; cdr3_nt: TGCAGCACGACAGGGAGCTCTGGAAACACCATATATTTT
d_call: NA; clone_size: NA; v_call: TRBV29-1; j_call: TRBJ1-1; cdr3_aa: CSVRAGGATEAFF; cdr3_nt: TGCAGCGTCCGAGCGGGGGGGGCTACTGAAGCTTTCTTT
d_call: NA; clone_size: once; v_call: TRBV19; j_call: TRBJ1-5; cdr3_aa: CASTTRGTRGGQPQHF; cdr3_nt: TGTGCCAGTACCACCCGAGGGACCAGGGGTGGTCAGCCCCAGCATTTT
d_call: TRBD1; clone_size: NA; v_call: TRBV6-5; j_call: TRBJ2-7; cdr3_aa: CASSSVGTGVYEQYF; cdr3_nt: TGTGCCAGCAGTTCGGTCGGGACAGGGGTCTACGAGCAGTACTTC
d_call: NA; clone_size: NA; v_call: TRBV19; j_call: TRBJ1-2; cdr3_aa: CASSIGYPDRINYGYTF; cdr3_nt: TGTGCCAGTAGTATAGGTTACCCGGACAGAATTAACTATGGCTACACCTTC
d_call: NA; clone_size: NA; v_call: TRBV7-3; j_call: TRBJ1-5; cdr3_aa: CASSLNPADQPQHF; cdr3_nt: TGTGCCAGCAGCTTAAATCCAGCGGATCAGCCCCAGCATTTT
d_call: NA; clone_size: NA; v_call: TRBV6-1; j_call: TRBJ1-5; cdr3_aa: CASSGSQPQHF; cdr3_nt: TGTGCCAGCAGTGGCAGTCAGCCCCAGCATTTT
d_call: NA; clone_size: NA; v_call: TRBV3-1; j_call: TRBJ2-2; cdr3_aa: CASSQASGTGELFF; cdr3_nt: TGTGCCAGCAGTCAAGCGTCCGGGACCGGGGAGCTGTTTTTT
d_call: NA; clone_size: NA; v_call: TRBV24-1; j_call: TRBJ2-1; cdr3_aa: CATSAGWDEQFF; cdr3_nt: TGTGCCACCAGTGCCGGTTGGGATGAGCAGTTCTTC
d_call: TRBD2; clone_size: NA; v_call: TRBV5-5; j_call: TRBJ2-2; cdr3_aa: CASSSPGEGGVGELFF; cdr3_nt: TGTGCCAGCAGCTCTCCCGGGGAGGGTGGAGTCGGGGAGCTGTTTTTT
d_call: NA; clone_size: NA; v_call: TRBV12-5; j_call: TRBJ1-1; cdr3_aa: CASGLANLQGAFF; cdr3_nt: TGTGCTAGTGGTTTGGCAAACCTACAAGGGGCTTTCTTT
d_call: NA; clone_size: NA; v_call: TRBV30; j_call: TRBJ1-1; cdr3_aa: CAWTGGNTEAFF; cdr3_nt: TGTGCCTGGACCGGGGGGAACACTGAAGCTTTCTTT
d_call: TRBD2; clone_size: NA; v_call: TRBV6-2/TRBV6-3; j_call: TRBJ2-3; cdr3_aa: CASSPSGGGDTQYF; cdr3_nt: TGTGCCAGCAGTCCTAGCGGGGGTGGAGATACGCAGTATTTT
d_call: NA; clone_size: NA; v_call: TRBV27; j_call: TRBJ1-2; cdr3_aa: CATGLTYGYTF; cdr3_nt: TGTGCCACCGGCTTGACTTATGGCTACACCTTC
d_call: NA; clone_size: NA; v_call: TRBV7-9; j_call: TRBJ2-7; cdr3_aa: CASSFLAPASEQYF; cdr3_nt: TGTGCCAGCAGCTTCCTAGCCCCTGCTAGCGAGCAGTACTTC
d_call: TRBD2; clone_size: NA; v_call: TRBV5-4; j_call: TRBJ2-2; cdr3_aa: CASSFRSGGLTGELFF; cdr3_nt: TGTGCCAGCAGCTTTCGGAGCGGGGGATTGACCGGGGAGCTGTTTTTT
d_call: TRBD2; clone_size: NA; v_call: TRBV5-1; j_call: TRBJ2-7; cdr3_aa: CASSLELAGSEQYF; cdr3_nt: TGCGCCAGCAGCTTGGAACTAGCGGGAAGCGAGCAGTACTTC
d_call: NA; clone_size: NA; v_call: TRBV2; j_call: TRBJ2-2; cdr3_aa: CASSKLAGNTGELFF; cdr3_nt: TGTGCCAGCAGCAAACTAGCAGGGAACACCGGGGAGCTGTTTTTT
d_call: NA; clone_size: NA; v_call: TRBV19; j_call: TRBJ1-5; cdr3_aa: CATDSRPGLGHQPQHF; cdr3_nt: TGTGCCACCGATTCCCGACCAGGGTTAGGGCATCAGCCCCAGCATTTT
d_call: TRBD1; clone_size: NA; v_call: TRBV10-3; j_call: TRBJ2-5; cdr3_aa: CATTSGQGFQETQYF; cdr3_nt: TGTGCCACGACGTCAGGACAGGGGTTCCAAGAGACCCAGTACTTC